This TCR beta chain was obtained from a study of human T cells and chemical hapten exposure. Turning to the study itself: TCR yields per sample varied, mainly owing to small pooled library volume differences. Study conclusions and caveats: While controls formed fewer of them, expanded TCRs formed significantly more large CDR3 similarity clusters.

This CDR3 is built from 15 residues. Original analysis: A per-sample median of 95,638 TCRs was observed, with a range of about 23,224 to 700,000. TCRdb redid the calling of the RACE reads with MiXCR, one entry per CDR3 protein. TCRdb, rather than the study authors, made the V and J calls. The sample has some 79,000 distinct CDR3 sequences; 11% are singletons. Time point in this sample: patch test 3, about 24 weeks after DPC sensitization. As for treatment: therapeutic diphenylcyclopropenone sensitization with weekly scalp DPC. Samples of blood were obtained prior to the application of each patch test. This clonotype was seen a few times. The antigen is undetermined.

This TCR came from a woman between 45 and 60 years old with alopecia areata. Some clones in this sample may be carry-over from other donors' samples. This chain connects TRBV21-1 to TRBJ1-1. TRBV21-1 is a known pseudogene. Sequences were derived from whole blood, sampled in connection with sensitization to the hapten diphenylcyclopropenone (DPC). The CDR3 here is CASSNYSGPNTEAFF. The CDR3 DNA reads TGTGCCAGCAGCAATTACTCAGGCCCGAACACTGAAGCTTTCTTT.